This passage covers 26 T cell receptor beta chains from one sample sequenced in a study of CD8 T cells in Susac syndrome (dated by TCRdb to the late 2010s). Library creation used the immunoSEQ multiplex PCR assay. RNA was extracted with the RNeasy kit and roughly 0.5 to 1 ug was reverse transcribed using random hexamers. The public reads were reprocessed in TCRdb via fastp at Q25 and MiXCR, keeping in-frame beta chains. Rows merge per CDR3 protein into single entries with the most common DNA and genes. Present in this sample are approximately 150,000 distinct CDR3 sequences, approximately 95% of which were seen just once. Of the sample, around 0.08% falls within the top ten clones. Sequences were obtained from CD4+ T cells from PBMCs. The origin of the receptors is a human donor in good health.

The chain combines TRBV19 with TRBJ2-3, with 7 bases aligning to TRBD2. This CDR3 contains 15 residues. Trimming at V came to 1 base and at J to 4 bases, leaving 5 bases not matched to a gene. CDR1 and CDR2 from the germline V gene are LNHDA and SQIVND (reference sequence). The CDR3 coding sequence is TGTGCCAGTAGTATAGCTGGGACTACGTCAGATACGCAGTATTTT. Its protein product is CASSIAGTTSDTQYF. The whole variable domain, remainder taken from reference TRBV19 and TRBJ2-3, is DGGITQSPKYLFRKEGQNVTLSCEQNLNHDAMYWYRQDPGQGLRLIYYSQIVNDFQKGDIAEGYSVSREKKESFPLTVTSAQKNPTAFYLCASSIAGTTSDTQYFGPGTRLTVL.

The chain carries TRBV27 and TRBJ2-1; D unclear. This CDR3 spans 15 amino acids. Trimming took 6 bases from V and 12 from J, leaving 24 bases between them. Germline CDR1 and CDR2: MNHEY and SMNVEV (reference sequence). The CDR3 DNA reads as TGTGCCAGCAGCCAACTCAATATGGGATCTGAGTGGCAGTTCTTC. Protein sequence: CASSQLNMGSEWQFF.

This sequence joins TRBV25-1 and TRBJ2-7; no clear D gene. The CDR3 loop spans 13 amino acids. The ends were cut back, 4 bases at V and 8 bases at J, with 15 bases in the middle. Germline V lookup: CDR1 MGHDK, CDR2 SYGVNS. CDR3 residues: CASSGRFKVQQYF. The CDR3 DNA reads as TGTGCCAGCAGTGGTAGGTTCAAGGTCCAGCAGTACTTC.

To note about this clonotype: One junction end disagrees with the germline gene, perhaps due to a read error. V gene TRBV4-2 combines with J gene TRBJ1-2; 11 nucleotides line up with TRBD1. The CDR3 consists of 16 residues. Germline loops: CDR1 LGHNA, CDR2 YNFKEQ. This chain's CDR3 is CASSQEGQGATYVYTF. The CDR3 coding sequence is TGTGCCAGCAGCCAAGAAGGACAGGGGGCGACCTATGTCTACACCTTC.

The rearrangement links TRBV19 to TRBJ2-2, with D perhaps matching TRBD2 (5 bases). This CDR3 region has 16 residues. V lost 6 bases, J lost 5 bases, and 19 bases lay in between. Germline loops: CDR1 LNHDA, CDR2 SQIVND (reference sequence). This CDR3 is CASRAFPSTRTGELFF. CDR3 bases: TGTGCCAGTAGAGCCTTCCCCTCTACTAGAACCGGGGAGCTGTTTTTT.

The chain combines TRBV20-1 with TRBJ2-3, with a weak D call TRBD1 (5 bases). The germline gives CDR1 DFQATT, CDR2 SNEGSKA (reference sequence). CDR3 size: 18 residues. Trimming left V 0 bases short and J 3 bases short, with 22 bases between. Here the CDR3 DNA reads TGCAGTGCTAGAGATCTGAAGGGAATGGGGCGGATAACAGATACGCAGTATTTT. Protein: CSARDLKGMGRITDTQYF.

The J gene is TRBJ1-2, the V gene TRBV7-2; 7 nucleotides agree with TRBD1. The germline CDR1 and CDR2 sequences are SGHTA and FQGNSA. J lost 2 bases, V lost 1 base, and 4 bases had no gene match. This CDR3 contains 15 residues. CDR3 DNA sequence: TGTGCCAGCAGCTTAGAAAAGACAGGGAACTATGGCTACACCTTC. Protein: CASSLEKTGNYGYTF.

The chain joins TRBV2 to TRBJ1-2, with a weak D call TRBD1 (5 bases). This CDR3 is 13 amino acids long. CDR1 SNHLY and CDR2 FYNNEI come from the germline V gene. V lost 3 bases and J lost 6, with 11 bases in between. The CDR3 region is CASSDRGGNGYTF. CDR3 sequence (DNA): TGTGCCAGCAGTGATAGGGGTGGTAATGGCTACACCTTC.

The chain employs TRBV29-1 and TRBJ1-5; TRBD1 agrees at 7 bases. This CDR3 comprises 11 residues. V lost 4 bases to trimming and J lost 8 bases; unmatched junction nucleotides: 2. The germline CDR1 and CDR2 sequences are SQVTM and ANQGSEA. Written as DNA, the CDR3 is TGCAGCGTTGGACAGGGAGAGCCCCAGCATTTT. Translated: CSVGQGEPQHF.

The chain uses TRBV29-1 and TRBJ2-2; 8 nucleotides agree with TRBD1. Unmatched junction bases numbered 7, after V lost 3 bases and J lost 7 bases. The CDR3 length is 14 residues. Per the germline V gene, CDR1 is SQVTM and CDR2 is ANQGSEA. The CDR3 is CSVEAGGGNGELFF. The DNA of the CDR3 is TGCAGCGTTGAGGCAGGGGGCGGCAACGGGGAGCTGTTTTTT.

The chain links TRBV20-1 to TRBJ2-5; 9 nucleotides align to TRBD2. V shed 5 bases, J shed 4 bases, and the junction held 5 bases outside the gene matches. CDR3 length: 13 residues. The germline V gene encodes CDR1 DFQATT and CDR2 SNEGSKA (reference sequence). CDR3 nucleotides: TGCAGTGCTTGGGTAGCGGGAGTAGAGACCCAGTACTTC. Translation gives CSAWVAGVETQYF.

The chain employs TRBV10-2 and TRBJ2-5; weak D call: TRBD2 (6 bases). Trimming shortened V by 3 bases and J by 0 bases, and 11 bases separated the two germline ends. CDR3 length: 15 amino acids. Germline CDR1 WSHSY, CDR2 SAAADI. The DNA of the CDR3 is TGCGCCAGCAGTGAAAGGGAGGAGGACCAAGAGACCCAGTACTTC. This gives the protein CASSEREEDQETQYF.

A single count supports this clonotype. The gene calls are TRBV3-1 and TRBJ1-2; D ambiguous. CDR1 is LGHDT, CDR2 YNNKEL, per germline (reference sequence). With 3 bases removed from V and 4 bases from J, the gap between germline ends came to 15 bases. The CDR3 length is 15 residues. The CDR3 is CASSHSGRTIYGYTF. The DNA of the CDR3 is TGTGCCAGCAGCCACTCTGGACGGACTATCTATGGCTACACCTTC.

This chain joins TRBV6-5 and TRBJ1-2, with 8 bases fitting TRBD1. The CDR3 totals 12 residues. CDR1 is MNHEY, CDR2 SVGAGI, per germline. J lost 5 bases, V lost 5 bases, and 1 base had no gene match. In DNA form, the CDR3 reads TGTGCCAGCAGTAGACAGGGGTATGGCTACACCTTC. It codes for CASSRQGYGYTF.

The chain is built from TRBV3-1 and TRBJ2-1; D is uncertain. The CDR3 extends over 12 amino acids. Trimming left V 4 bases short and J 8 bases short, with 9 bases between. Germline values: CDR1 LGHDT, CDR2 YNNKEL (reference sequence). CDR3 DNA sequence: TGTGCCAGCAGCCTTGCTGGGGATGAGCAGTTCTTC. As protein: CASSLAGDEQFF.

This clonotype is a singleton in its sample. V usage is TRBV20-1 and J usage is TRBJ2-5, with 10 bases lining up with TRBD1. Germline CDR1 is DFQATT and CDR2 is SNEGSKA (reference sequence). The CDR3 totals 13 residues. J gave up 3 bases and V 4 bases, and 2 bases lay outside the gene matches. CDR3 region: CSANGQGEETQYF. The CDR3 DNA reads TGCAGTGCTAATGGACAGGGGGAAGAGACCCAGTACTTC.

The J gene is TRBJ2-1, the V gene TRBV24-1, with 7 positions matching TRBD1. This CDR3 contains 14 residues. With 4 bases clipped from V and 4 bases from J, the junction kept 3 bases outside the gene matches. The germline V gene encodes CDR1 KGHDR and CDR2 SFDVKD. CDR3 nucleotides: TGTGCCACCAGTGACGGGACAGCTTACAATGAGCAGTTCTTC. Residues: CATSDGTAYNEQFF.

This rearrangement joins TRBV6-2 or TRBV6-3 to TRBJ2-1, with D tentatively TRBD2 (6 bases). CDR1 and CDR2 (germline): MNHEY, SVGEGT. The CDR3 runs to 17 residues. V dropped 5 bases and J dropped 4 bases, with 21 bases sitting between them. CDR3 in DNA: TGTGCCAGCAGTGCTCCGGGACTCGGCTACCAATACAATGAGCAGTTCTTC. Its translation is CASSAPGLGYQYNEQFF.

The chain recombines TRBV18 with TRBJ2-2, with D perhaps matching TRBD2 (6 bases). Germline CDR1 reads KGHSH; CDR2 reads LQKENI. This CDR3 comprises 17 residues. The germline V and J ends were trimmed by 3 bases and 0 bases, with 14 bases remaining between them. CDR3 sequence: CASSPQTRTANTGELFF. CDR3 coding DNA: TGTGCCAGCTCACCCCAGACTAGAACCGCGAACACCGGGGAGCTGTTTTTT. The complete variable domain, with remaining parts taken from reference TRBV18 and TRBJ2-2, reads NAGVMQNPRHLVRRRGQEARLRCSPMKGHSHVYWYRQLPEEGLKFMVYLQKENIIDESGMPKERFSAEFPKEGPSILRIQQVVRGDSAAYFCASSPQTRTANTGELFFGEGSRLTVL.

This clonotype has a single count. The V and J genes are TRBV4-1 and TRBJ2-1; 11 positions match TRBD2. Per the germline V gene, CDR1 is MGHRA and CDR2 is YSYEKL. Germline trimming cut 0 bases from V and 9 bases from J; bases unmatched to any gene: 10. The CDR3 covers 17 residues. This CDR3 is CASSQENVAGGLGEQFF. The CDR3, as DNA: TGCGCCAGCAGCCAAGAAAATGTAGCGGGAGGGCTGGGTGAGCAGTTCTTC.

The rearrangement joins TRBV6-1 to TRBJ2-7; the match to TRBD2 covers 7 bases. The V segment lost 5 bases and the J segment 6 bases; nucleotides outside the gene matches: 10. There are 14 residues in the CDR3. CDR1 and CDR2 (germline): MNHNS, SASEGT. CDR3 protein: CASSPRRPGGEQYF. The CDR3 DNA sequence: TGTGCCAGCAGTCCCCGTCGACCGGGGGGCGAGCAGTACTTC.

This chain joins TRBV30 and TRBJ2-5; TRBD2 matches at 8 bases. The V gene end was trimmed by 3 bases and the J gene end by 5 bases; junction bases not matched to a gene: 8. There are 14 residues in the CDR3. From germline, CDR1 is GTSNPN and CDR2 SVGIG (reference sequence). CDR3: CAWSREGSRETQYF. The CDR3 region has the DNA TGTGCCTGGAGCCGGGAGGGCTCCCGGGAGACCCAGTACTTC.

V and J are TRBV9 and TRBJ2-7; tentatively, D is TRBD2 (5 bases). The CDR3 is 13 amino acids. The germline gives CDR1 SGDLS, CDR2 YYNGEE. Trimming took off 3 bases at V and 6 bases at J, with 13 bases between the two ends. The DNA for the CDR3 is TGTGCCAGCAGCGGCAGCCTTCGGGGCGAGCAGTACTTC. It encodes CASSGSLRGEQYF.

The chain combines TRBV4-2 with TRBJ2-2; TRBD2 might be the D (6 bases). V dropped 1 base and J dropped 6 bases, with 9 bases sitting between them. The CDR3 is 14 residues long. Germline-derived CDR1 and CDR2 are LGHNA and YNFKEQ. The CDR3 region is CASSQAGTAGELFF. CDR3 sequence (DNA): TGTGCCAGCAGCCAAGCCGGGACTGCCGGGGAGCTGTTTTTT.

V gene TRBV19 combines with J gene TRBJ1-2; no reliable D call. CDR3 length: 14 residues. Germline CDR1 reads LNHDA; CDR2 reads SQIVND (reference sequence). V dropped 5 bases and J dropped 3 bases, with 13 bases sitting between them. This CDR3 reads CASSAYTEYYGYTF. CDR3 coding DNA: TGTGCCAGTAGTGCCTACACGGAATACTATGGCTACACCTTC.

This sequence joins TRBV20-1 and TRBJ1-1; D may be TRBD1 (5 bases). Trimming shortened V by 0 bases and J by 1 base, and 9 bases separated the two germline ends. The germline gives CDR1 DFQATT, CDR2 SNEGSKA (reference sequence). The length of the CDR3 is 14 residues. The CDR3 region is CSARDRTRNTEAFF. For the CDR3, the DNA is TGCAGTGCTAGAGATCGGACAAGGAACACTGAAGCTTTCTTT.